The present T cell receptor beta chain was sequenced within a study of monozygotic twins with inflammatory bowel disease. TCRdb derives one entry per CDR3 protein from the 5' RACE reads, leaving out DNA. The sample data list fewer than 450,000 distinct CDR3 sequences. Study-level points and caveats: IBD patients shared fewer clonotypes with others than healthy twins, especially with disease activity.

On this clonotype: Its antigen is not known.

CDR1 is SGHTA, CDR2 FQGTGA, per germline. The CDR3 sequence is 15 residues long. This TCR was recovered from a human donor with ulcerative colitis or Crohn's disease, or a healthy co-twin of an affected twin (not recorded which). Sequencing input: blood. The V gene is TRBV7-3, the J gene TRBJ2-3; TCRdb's assignment of TRBD1 cannot be checked, as there is no DNA. The CDR3 region is CASSPPWGPTDTQYF.